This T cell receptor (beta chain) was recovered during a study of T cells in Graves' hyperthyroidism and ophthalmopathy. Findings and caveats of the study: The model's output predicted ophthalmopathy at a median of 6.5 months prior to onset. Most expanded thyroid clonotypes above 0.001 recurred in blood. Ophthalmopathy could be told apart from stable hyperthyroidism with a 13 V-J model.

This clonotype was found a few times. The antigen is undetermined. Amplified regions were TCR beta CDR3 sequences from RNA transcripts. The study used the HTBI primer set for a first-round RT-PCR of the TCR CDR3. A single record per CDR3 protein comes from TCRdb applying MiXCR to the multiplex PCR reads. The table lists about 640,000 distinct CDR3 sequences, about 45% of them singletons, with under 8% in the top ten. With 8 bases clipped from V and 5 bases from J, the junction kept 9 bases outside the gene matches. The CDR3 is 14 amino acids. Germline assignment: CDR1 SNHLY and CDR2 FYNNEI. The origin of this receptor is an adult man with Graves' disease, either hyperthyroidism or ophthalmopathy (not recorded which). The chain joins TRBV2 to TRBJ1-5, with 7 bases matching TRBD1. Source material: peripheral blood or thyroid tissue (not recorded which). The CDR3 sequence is CASGRDRDYQPQHF. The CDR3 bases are TGTGCCAGCGGAAGGGACAGAGATTATCAGCCCCAGCATTTT.